This T cell receptor (beta chain) was found in a study of regulatory T cells in long-lasting Graves disease. Arm-PCR with iRepertoire HTBI primers amplified the CDR3 regions for these TCR beta libraries. Via MiXCR, TCRdb re-called the multiplex PCR reads, giving one row per CDR3 protein. This sample carries roughly 350,000 distinct CDR3 sequences, 16% of them seen once, and the ten largest clones take over 20%. As to time point: newly diagnosed GD, antithyroid drugs for less than 3 months. Extracted RNA from PBMCs served as the source of the TCR library. Germline V lookup: CDR1 LGHDT, CDR2 YNNKEL (reference sequence). Trimming shortened V by 5 bases and J by 8 bases, and 15 bases separated the two germline ends. CDR3 length: 13 residues. This sample was shared with a second study, whose subject was T cells in Graves' hyperthyroidism and ophthalmopathy.

The source is a woman aged 18-29 years with Graves disease. The genes are TRBV3-1 and TRBJ1-2, with D perhaps TRBD1 (6 bases). The sequenced sample was peripheral blood mononuclear cells (PBMCs), obtained at new diagnosis, from a patient treated with antithyroid drugs. In DNA form, the CDR3 reads TGTGCCAGCAGCATATCCGACAGGCCCGGCTACACCTTC. Amino acid sequence: CASSISDRPGYTF.